Listed here are 5 T cell receptor beta chains from one sample, sequenced in a study of early T cells in non-severe SARS-CoV-2 infection. MiXCR, applied by TCRdb to the 5' RACE reads, yields one record per CDR3 protein. The profile covers about 35,000 distinct CDR3 sequences, with about 7% appearing a single time and just over 4% taken by the ten largest. Material: whole blood. Receptors were obtained from an adult who was a healthcare worker with PCR-confirmed SARS-CoV-2 infection or an uninfected control (not recorded which).

This clonotype occurred many times. CDR3 sequence (DNA): TGCAGTGCTCGGACTAGCGGGATCACCGGGATCGGCTCCTACAATGAGCAGTTCTTC. Translation gives CSARTSGITGIGSYNEQFF. The V and J genes are TRBV20-1 and TRBJ2-1, with TRBD2 identical over 12 bases. The CDR3 is 19 amino acids. V trimming: 5 bases; J trimming: 0 bases; junction bases outside the gene matches: 14. Germline CDR1 DFQATT, CDR2 SNEGSKA (reference sequence).

This clonotype was picked up many times. This chain uses TRBV20-1 with TRBJ2-1, with D tentatively TRBD1 or TRBD2 (5 bases each). Trimming removed 6 bases at V and 9 bases at J, with 15 bases between. CDR1 DFQATT and CDR2 SNEGSKA come from the germline V gene (reference sequence). The CDR3 is 12 amino acids. The CDR3 loop is CSANPSGSEQFF. In DNA, the CDR3 is TGCAGTGCAAACCCTTCAGGGAGTGAGCAGTTCTTC.

This clonotype was found many times. V and J are TRBV27 and TRBJ1-4; TRBD1 matches 7 bases. V was pared by 5 bases and J by 4 bases, with 10 bases of the junction left unmatched. The CDR3 has 16 residues. The germline V gene encodes CDR1 MNHEY and CDR2 SMNVEV (reference sequence). CDR3 sequence: CASSPSFRDSNEKLFF. The CDR3 nucleotides read TGTGCCAGCAGTCCGTCTTTCCGGGACAGTAATGAAAAACTGTTTTTT.

The chain couples TRBV21-1 to TRBJ2-2; TRBD2, as called in the table, went unchecked against the DNA. TRBV21-1 is recorded as a pseudogene. The CDR3 runs to 17 residues. CDR3 loop: CASNEGSGRVYTGELFF. DNA of the CDR3: TGTGCCAGCAACGAGGGTAGCGGGAGAGTTTACACCGGGGAGCTGTTTTTT.

This clonotype showed up just a few times. V usage is TRBV4-2 and J usage is TRBJ2-3, with 14 bases fitting TRBD2. The junction had 9 bases not matched to a gene; V was cut back by 4 bases and J by 0 bases. The germline gives CDR1 LGHNA, CDR2 YNFKEQ. The CDR3 has 19 amino acids. The CDR3 DNA sequence: TGTGCCAGCAGCCGTCGGGGACTAGCGGGAGAAGGGAGCACAGATACGCAGTATTTT. Translated, it gives CASSRRGLAGEGSTDTQYF.